This TCR beta chain was identified during a study of regulatory T cells in long-lasting Graves disease (dated by TCRdb to about 2021). Study-wide context: To count as having persistent Graves' disease, a patient had to have received antithyroid drug treatment for over 5 years with TSH receptor autoantibodies remaining persistently positive. Peripheral blood TCR sequencing and RNA sequencing compared persistent Graves' disease patients with newly diagnosed Graves' disease patients. The study was conducted in China and was registered as a clinical trial. A total of roughly 33 samples were covered by TCR sequencing, comprising approximately 13 persistent and around 20 newly diagnosed Graves' disease patients. Antithyroid drugs had been taken for approximately 10 years on average by persistent Graves' disease patients in the clinical cohort. What the authors observed across the whole study: Peripheral blood alone was examined, since thyroid tissue, which constituted the primary lesion, could not be accessed. A larger number of public clonotypes was shared among persistent patients (approximately 3,000) than among newly diagnosed patients (over 850). The authors acknowledged the small sample size as a limitation that may reduce accuracy. Only the TCR beta chain was sequenced and analyzed. Persistent Graves' disease patients showed lower TCR Shannon entropy and fewer highly expanded clones than newly diagnosed patients, suggesting clonal expansion.

This clonotype appeared a few times. No cognate antigen has been identified for it. Per-base quality was not reported, and no clone a single base away is much larger than it. The library was made by multiplex PCR. Sequenced on an Illumina HiSeq 4000. CDR3 regions were amplified by Arm-PCR with iRepertoire HTBI primers to construct TCR beta libraries. PCR products were gel purified before sequencing. Under the source paper's analysis protocol: A total of some 60 TRBV and some 15 TRBJ segments were identified across samples and were used for gene usage analysis of CDR3 amino acid clonotypes. Filtered high-quality paired reads were merged into contigs using COPE and FqMerger. BLAST was used to align contigs to the IMGT TRBV, TRBD and TRBJ reference genes, and CDR3 was defined following IMGT. Any clonotype with a frequency above 0.1% was classified as a highly expanded clone. Shannon entropy served as the measure of repertoire diversity, while the Gini coefficient captured V-J evenness. Clonotypes shared by more than one individual were considered public. TCRdb reprocessed the public reads (quality trimming at Q25 with fastp, clone calling with MiXCR) and kept in-frame beta chains. For every CDR3 protein sequence, its rows merge into one entry that carries the most common genes and DNA. The V and J calls come from TCRdb's annotation, not from the publication. The sample table shows hundreds of thousands of distinct CDR3 sequences, and about a fifth are seen once. The biggest ten clones account for roughly 6.9% of the sample.

The time point label here, explained by the study, means: persistent/refractory GD, antithyroid drugs over 5 years with positive TRAb. RNA was extracted from PBMCs in TRIzol for both TCR sequencing and RNA sequencing. Graves' disease was diagnosed according to American Thyroid Association guidelines. Patients were recruited from an endocrinology department in Xi'an, China. From each patient, roughly 9 milliliters of peripheral blood was collected into an EDTA anticoagulant tube. Ficoll Paque Plus density gradient separation was used to isolate PBMCs, and no additional T cell sorting was done. An Agilent 2100 Bioanalyzer and agarose gel were used to assess RNA quality, and a NanoDrop 2000 was used to measure RNA concentration. The source of this sequence is a female donor with Graves disease. Sequenced material: peripheral blood mononuclear cells (PBMCs), taken when the disease was refractory, from a patient treated with antithyroid drugs.

The CDR3 protein is CASSIMAGNNYGYTF. The sequenced DNA: TGTGCCAGTAGTATAATGGCAGGGAATAACTATGGCTACACCTTC. The sequence links TRBV19 to TRBJ1-2, with TRBD1 perhaps the D gene, on 5 matching bases. The germline V gene (reference sequence) yields LNHDA for CDR1 and SQIVND for CDR2. Taken from cysteine to phenylalanine, the CDR3 has 15 residues. This entry keeps only the CDR3 DNA: 45 bases, framed from base 1. V gives up 2 bases and J gives up 1 base, and the segment between their germline ends measures 11 bases.